The clone carrying this TCR beta chain was seen a handful of times. What it binds is not known. The data derive from a study of somatic mutations in cytotoxic T cells in rheumatoid arthritis. Across the whole study: Purity of nearly 100% was reached when some V beta antibody-stained T-cell populations were flow-sorted, including V beta1+ cells sequenced for TCRB. Overall study results and limits: Some patients, about an eighth of the roughly 60, had a largest CD8+ clone that exceeded 20% of CD8+ cells. It was found that CD8+ T-cell clonality in rheumatoid arthritis patients did not differ significantly from that in age-matched healthy controls.

Sequencing was performed with immunoSEQ multiplex PCR; in TCRdb, only in-frame clones are kept and a portion is missing. The data hold thousands of clones, with approximately 66% observed a single time. Among the healthy controls, all of them blood donors, the median age was around 60 years (range about 20-80) and 45% to 55% were female. The sample taken for sequencing was CD8+ T cells sorted from blood. This clonotype was obtained from a man aged 35-49 years in good health.

CDR3 sequence: CASSPGGLAGLNEQFF. In DNA, the CDR3 is TGTGCCAGCAGCCCGGGGGGCTTAGCGGGGTTGAATGAGCAGTTCTTC. The V and J genes are TRBV7-9 and TRBJ2-1; 8 bases agree with TRBD2. The trim removed 5 bases at V and 7 bases at J, leaving 13 bases unmatched. CDR3 length: 16 amino acids. In germline, CDR1 is SEHNR, CDR2 FQNEAQ (reference sequence).